What follows describes a single T cell receptor beta chain. As yet, its antigen is unknown. CDR1 and CDR2 from the germline V gene are SEHNR and FQNEAQ (reference sequence). Trimming removed 5 bases from V and 4 bases from J; junction bases left unmatched: 7. The CDR3 has 15 amino acids. This sample stems from a study of T cell responses to AZD1222 COVID-19 vaccine. Across the study: Whether given at about 4 or about 12 weeks, second doses were pooled.

Assay used: immunoSEQ multiplex PCR; TCRdb lists only in-frame clones, some missing. Of under 150,000 clones listed, approximately 90% are singletons. General observations from the study: Repertoires were collected only later (after the peak T cell response had occurred). Epitopes outside B.1.351 and B.1.1.7 mutated regions reportedly drew nearly half of spike TCRs. The donors showed a predominance of white British ancestry and of females, with possible underestimation of clonal diversity.

The TCR originated in an adult in good health. The specimen comprised peripheral blood, sampled on day 0 of AZD1222 vaccination. V usage is TRBV7-9 and J usage is TRBJ1-2; 10 bases agree with TRBD1. CDR3 sequence reads: CASSPGQGRGYGYTF. For the CDR3, the DNA is TGTGCCAGCAGCCCGGGACAGGGGAGGGGCTATGGCTACACCTTC.